Below, 18 T cell receptor beta chains from the same sample are listed, as sequenced in a study of blood T cells in healthy people across ages. For the second PCR, which ran for about 6 to 12 cycles, a sample-barcoded 5' primer and a J-beta primer mix were used. From the 5' RACE reads, TCRdb called clonotypes with MiXCR, one entry per CDR3 protein. The repertoire has around 1,900,000 distinct CDR3 sequences, roughly two fifths of them found once; the top ten carry roughly 23%. Input material: blood. These TCRs come from a human donor in good health.

V usage is TRBV5-6 and J usage is TRBJ2-2; 13 nucleotides agree with TRBD2. The V gene end was trimmed by 1 base and the J gene end by 3 bases; junction bases not matched to a gene: 6. The CDR3 is made up of 18 amino acids. Germline V gives CDR1 SGHDT, CDR2 YYEEEE. The CDR3 sequence is CASSLPGLAGHHTGELFF. CDR3 sequence (DNA): TGTGCCAGCAGCTTGCCGGGACTAGCGGGGCATCACACCGGGGAGCTGTTTTTT.

This chain uses TRBV20-1 with TRBJ2-3; D is unresolved. This CDR3 is 11 amino acids long. Per the germline V gene, CDR1 is DFQATT and CDR2 is SNEGSKA (reference sequence). V was cut by 6 bases and J by 5 bases, with 9 bases left in between. CDR3 loop: CSAYIRDTQYF. The CDR3 region has the DNA TGCAGTGCGTACATACGAGATACGCAGTATTTT.

The CDR3 loop reads CASRQAGLDYGYTF. The CDR3 coding sequence is TGTGCCAGCAGGCAGGCAGGGCTTGACTATGGCTACACCTTC. This chain joins TRBV6-5 and TRBJ1-2, with D possibly matching TRBD1 (5 bases). Germline lookup yields CDR1 MNHEY and CDR2 SVGAGI. The CDR3 sequence is 14 residues long. V was clipped by 6 bases and J by 3 bases, with 14 bases between them.

The CDR3: CASSYPGQGSYGYTF. The CDR3 DNA sequence: TGTGCCAGCAGTTACCCGGGACAGGGTTCCTATGGCTACACCTTC. The genes are TRBV6-2 or TRBV6-3 and TRBJ1-2; 9 nucleotides agree with TRBD1. Trimming removed 2 bases from V and 4 bases from J; junction bases left unmatched: 5. CDR1 and CDR2 from the germline V gene are MNHEY and SVGEGT. There are 15 residues in the CDR3.

The chain links TRBV21-1 to TRBJ1-1. TRBV21-1 is flagged as a pseudogene. The CDR3 runs 15 residues. The CDR3, as DNA: TGTGCCAGCGACCAAGGGAGGATCGGAGGCACTGAAGCTTTCTTT. Protein product: CASDQGRIGGTEAFF.

The chain employs TRBV4-1 and TRBJ1-2, with 9 bases identical to TRBD1. This CDR3 is built from 17 residues. CDR1 is MGHRA, CDR2 YSYEKL, per germline. V shed 4 bases and J 0 bases; nucleotides not matched to a gene: 9. CDR3 sequence: CASSPRDRDSANYGYTF. As DNA, the CDR3 is TGCGCCAGCAGCCCCCGGGACAGGGATTCCGCTAACTATGGCTACACCTTC.

The chain employs TRBV10-2 and TRBJ2-1, with TRBD2 as a possible D gene (7 bases). Germline CDR1 is WSHSY and CDR2 is SAAADI. The CDR3 contains 15 residues. Trimming pared 4 bases from V and 5 bases from J, leaving 15 bases between. The CDR3 is CASSVDSGGDNEQFF. The CDR3 DNA reads TGCGCCAGCAGTGTGGACTCGGGGGGCGACAATGAGCAGTTCTTC.

This rearrangement joins TRBV7-6 to TRBJ1-1; D is perhaps TRBD1 (5 bases). The CDR3 has 13 amino acids. CDR1 SGHVS and CDR2 FNYEAQ come from the germline V gene. V was trimmed by 3 bases and J by 7 bases, leaving 12 bases between them. The CDR3 DNA reads as TGTGCCAGCAGCTTGGCAGGGCCCCATGAAGCTTTCTTT. Amino acids: CASSLAGPHEAFF.

The chain joins TRBV29-1 to TRBJ1-2; D is perhaps TRBD1 (5 bases). CDR3 length: 12 residues. Germline V gene lookup returns CDR1 SQVTM and CDR2 ANQGSEA. V was shortened by 7 bases and J by 2 bases, with 11 bases between the two germline ends. The CDR3 DNA sequence: TGCAGCGCTATGACAGAAAACTATGGCTACACCTTC. Encoded protein: CSAMTENYGYTF.

The V gene is TRBV20-1, the J gene TRBJ2-4, with TRBD1 as a possible D gene (6 bases). Germline CDR1 and CDR2: DFQATT and SNEGSKA (reference sequence). CDR3 length equals 15 residues. V was shortened by 4 bases and J by 13 bases, with 26 bases between the two germline ends. Here the CDR3 reads CSANAVPGDWREQYF. CDR3 sequence (DNA): TGCAGTGCTAATGCTGTCCCAGGGGATTGGCGTGAGCAGTACTTC.

The chain has TRBV6-2 or TRBV6-3 and TRBJ1-2; perhaps TRBD1 as D (5 bases). The ends were cut back, 1 base at V and 8 bases at J, with 17 bases in the middle. The CDR3 has 15 residues. Germline V gene data show CDR1 as MNHEY and CDR2 as SVGEGT. The CDR3: CASSYFDDSGSGYTF. CDR3 sequence (DNA): TGTGCCAGCAGTTACTTCGATGACAGTGGTTCCGGCTACACCTTC.

In its sample, this clonotype was seen a few times. This chain uses TRBV4-3 with TRBJ1-2, with D possibly TRBD1 on 6 matching bases. CDR3 length: 15 amino acids. The V end lost 4 bases, the J end lost 4 bases, and 16 bases lay between the germline ends. Germline lookup yields CDR1 LGHNA and CDR2 YSLEER. Written as DNA, the CDR3 is TGCGCCAGCAGCCCTCCTGACAGGAAATTCTATGGCTACACCTTC. This codes for CASSPPDRKFYGYTF.

This sequence joins TRBV7-2 and TRBJ1-2; D may be TRBD1 (5 bases). CDR1 and CDR2 from the germline V gene are SGHTA and FQGNSA. V was cut by 4 bases and J by 6 bases, with 18 bases left in between. The CDR3 has 15 residues. The CDR3 bases are TGTGCCAGCAGCTCCGAAGAAACAGGCTTGGATGGCTACACCTTC. Amino acid sequence: CASSSEETGLDGYTF.

At least ten counts were recorded for this clonotype. The J gene is TRBJ2-1, the V gene TRBV7-2; D remains ambiguous. Germline V gene lookup returns CDR1 SGHTA and CDR2 FQGNSA. This CDR3 has 13 amino acids. Trimming took off 8 bases at V and 3 bases at J, with 11 bases between the two ends. The CDR3 bases are TGTGCCAGCTCCTCAGGCGGCTACAATGAGCAGTTCTTC. Amino acids: CASSSGGYNEQFF.

This rearrangement joins TRBV10-3 to TRBJ1-1; D is unresolved. Germline loops: CDR1 ENHRY, CDR2 SYGVKD. CDR3 length equals 12 residues. The ends were cut back, 0 bases at V and 8 bases at J, with 7 bases in the middle. CDR3: CAISESWSEAFF. CDR3 nucleotide sequence: TGTGCCATCAGTGAGTCTTGGTCCGAAGCTTTCTTT.

This clonotype was picked up a small number of times. The genes are TRBV7-2 and TRBJ2-5, with 9 bases identical to TRBD1. The J segment lost 2 bases and the V segment lost 5 bases, leaving 6 bases of the junction unmatched. Germline assignment: CDR1 SGHTA and CDR2 FQGNSA. The CDR3 spans 15 residues. This CDR3 is CASSERTGAQETQYF. The CDR3, as DNA: TGTGCCAGCAGCGAAAGGACAGGGGCTCAAGAGACCCAGTACTTC.

This clonotype was seen more than once but under ten times. The gene calls are TRBV13 and TRBJ1-2, with D possibly being TRBD1 (5 bases). The germline V gene encodes CDR1 PRHDT and CDR2 FYEKMQ (reference sequence). V lost 3 bases and J lost 7, with 15 bases in between. CDR3 length: 14 residues. The DNA of the CDR3 is TGTGCCAGCAGCTTGTTCGGGGGACCGGGTGGCTACACCTTC. Its translation is CASSLFGGPGGYTF. Complete variable domain (other parts from reference TRBV13 and TRBJ1-2): AAGVIQSPRHLIKEKRETATLKCYPIPRHDTVYWYQQGPGQDPQFLISFYEKMQSDKGSIPDRFSAQQFSDYHSELNMSSLELGDSALYFCASSLFGGPGGYTFGSGTRLTVV.

The CDR3 loop reads CSARTDRGRPGYTF. For the CDR3, the DNA is TGCAGTGCTAGAACGGACAGGGGGCGGCCTGGCTACACCTTC. This chain uses TRBV20-1 with TRBJ1-2, with 11 bases identical to TRBD1. CDR1 is DFQATT and CDR2 is SNEGSKA in the germline V gene (reference sequence). This CDR3 spans 14 amino acids. Trimming took 2 bases from V and 7 from J; bases not matched to a gene: 6.